The entry below describes one TCR beta chain. No antigen is known for it. This record comes from a study of shared clonotypes between healthy human individuals. The assay was immunoSEQ multiplex PCR, and TCRdb's table has in-frame clones only and misses some. The repertoire consists of some 1.1 million clones, with roughly 77% occurring once and the leading ten covering roughly 0.82%. V lost 0 bases and J 0 bases, leaving 12 bases between the germline ends. This CDR3 contains 17 residues. Germline V lookup: CDR1 ENHRY, CDR2 SYGVKD. Study-wide findings and caveats: Around 5% of naive CD4 clonotypes were common to a few donors. Relative to memory subsets, naive subsets generally showed larger estimated richness.

The TCR comes from a young man in good health. Some clones in this sample may be carry-over from other donors' samples. Sequencing was performed on memory CD4+ T cells from PBMCs. The subset was: CD45RA-negative fraction. The chain joins TRBV10-3 to TRBJ2-1; D tentatively fits TRBD1 or TRBD2 (5 bases each). CDR3 in amino acids: CAISESGTRSSYNEQFF. Here the CDR3 DNA reads TGTGCCATCAGTGAGTCAGGGACGAGGAGCTCCTACAATGAGCAGTTCTTC.